This passage covers 14 T cell receptor beta chains from one sample sequenced in a study of Tregs in tolerant kidney transplant recipients. Measured with immunoSEQ multiplex PCR; TCRdb has only the in-frame clones, and not every one. There are about 11,000 clones in the sample, with about 24% held by the top ten. Mixed chimerism was transient after nonmyeloablative marrow transplants from related graft donors. Sequencing was performed on CD8+ T cells from blood (PBMCs), taken 24 months after the transplant. Receptors originate from a human patient who received a combined kidney and bone marrow transplant. Some T cells may possibly be graft donor cells.

On this clone itself: The read gets to within 3 residues of the CDR3 end, and the germline J gene fills in the rest. The chain combines TRBV30 with TRBJ2-7; 11 bases map to TRBD2. CDR3 size: 16 residues. Per germline, CDR1 GTSNPN and CDR2 SVGIG (reference sequence). The V and J ends lost 2 bases and 5 bases, in that order; junction bases with no gene match: 11. CDR3 DNA (partial): TGTGCCTGGAGTAGAGACGTAGCGGGAGGGCCGAACGAG. Translating it yields CAWSRDVAGGPNE. The entire CDR3 reads CAWSRDVAGGPNEQYF.

Notes on this clone: The read comes to an end 3 residues before the CDR3 does, leaving the germline J gene to fill in the end. The genes are TRBV10-3 and TRBJ2-3; D is perhaps TRBD1 (5 bases). Trimming took off 2 bases at V and 3 bases at J, with 15 bases between the two ends. The CDR3 covers 16 residues. Germline CDR1 reads ENHRY; CDR2 reads SYGVKD. CDR3 region: CAISERQGGETDTQYF. CDR3 bases read: TGTGCCATCAGTGAGCGGCAGGGTGGAGAAACAGATACG.

CDR3 DNA (partial): TGTGCCTGGAGTCTCTCGTCAGGCTACGAG. The encoded protein is CAWSLSSGYE. The full CDR3 sequence reads CAWSLSSGYEQYF. The chain is built from TRBV30 and TRBJ2-7; D not resolved. The CDR3 end falls 3 residues outside the read, so it is completed with the germline J gene. The germline V and J ends were trimmed by 2 bases and 3 bases, with 11 bases remaining between them. The CDR3 loop spans 13 amino acids. The V gene's germline CDR1 is GTSNPN and CDR2 SVGIG (reference sequence).

By frequency, this clone registers medium-sized (0.01 to 0.1%). The read terminates 3 residues ahead of where the CDR3 ends, so the germline J gene completes it. V is TRBV20-1 and J is TRBJ1-1; perhaps TRBD1 as D (6 bases). V shed 0 bases and J shed 7 bases, with 15 bases lying between them. The germline V gene has CDR1 DFQATT and CDR2 SNEGSKA (reference sequence). The CDR3 consists of 14 residues. Partial CDR3 DNA: TGCAGTGCTAGAGATTGGGAGAGGGGGGGTGAA. It is translated as CSARDWERGGE. The CDR3 in full is CSARDWERGGEAFF.

Notes on this clone: The sequenced fragment ends 3 residues before the CDR3 boundary, so the rest is inferred from the germline J gene. This rearrangement joins TRBV19 to TRBJ2-1; 8 bases match TRBD1. The CDR3 extends over 14 amino acids. The trim removed 1 base at V and 9 bases at J, leaving 5 bases unmatched. The germline gives CDR1 LNHDA, CDR2 SQIVND (reference sequence). Here the CDR3 reads CASSIGGQGFEQFF. The CDR3 DNA, read in part, is TGTGCCAGTAGTATAGGTGGACAGGGTTTTGAG.

A word on this clone: The sequence runs out 3 residues before the end of the CDR3; the remainder is reconstructed from the germline J gene. The genes are TRBV19 and TRBJ2-1, with TRBD2 identical over 10 bases. This CDR3 is 16 amino acids long. J lost 4 bases, V lost 4 bases, and 7 bases had no gene match. Germline assignment: CDR1 LNHDA and CDR2 SQIVND (reference sequence). CDR3 DNA (partial): TGTGCCAGTAGTACCCTAGCGGGAGACGGGTACAATGAG. Translated, it gives CASSTLAGDGYNE. The entire CDR3 sequence reads CASSTLAGDGYNEQFF.

Comment on this clone: The read is 3 residues too short to cover the CDR3 end, so that end is filled in from the germline J gene. This chain connects TRBV19 to TRBJ1-1; the D gene is possibly TRBD1 (6 bases). CDR1 and CDR2 (germline): LNHDA, SQIVND (reference sequence). V lost 5 bases and J 1 base, leaving 14 bases between the germline ends. The CDR3 length is 15 residues. CDR3 in amino acids: CASSPLTGSNTEAFF. The DNA read from the CDR3 is TGTGCCAGTAGTCCCTTGACAGGTTCGAACACTGAA.

This clone is called medium-sized based on its frequency. The read gets to within 3 residues of the CDR3 end, and the germline J gene fills in the rest. V usage is TRBV30 and J usage is TRBJ1-1; no clear D gene. The CDR3 has 11 residues. In germline, CDR1 is GTSNPN, CDR2 SVGIG (reference sequence). CDR3 DNA, as far as it was read: TGTGCCTGGAGTGTACTAACGGAA. It yields the protein CAWSVLTE. The entire CDR3 is CAWSVLTEAFF.

As regards this clone: The read terminates 3 residues before the CDR3 end, so the remaining end is supplied by the germline J gene. This chain uses TRBV7-7 with TRBJ2-3; TRBD2 might be the D (5 bases). The CDR3 loop spans 15 amino acids. Germline CDR1 SSHAT, CDR2 FNYEAQ (reference sequence). V was cut by 1 base and J by 5 bases, with 13 bases left in between. The covered CDR3 bases are TGTGCCAGCAGCTTAGGTTTTAGCGTGAAAGATACG. The encoded protein is CASSLGFSVKDT. The whole CDR3 is CASSLGFSVKDTQYF.

With respect to this clone: From the germline J gene comes the end of the CDR3, since the read stops 3 residues before it. The chain couples TRBV30 to TRBJ2-7, with TRBD1 identical over 8 bases. The length of the CDR3 is 14 residues. The V and J ends lost 2 bases and 2 bases, in that order; junction bases with no gene match: 5. Per germline, CDR1 GTSNPN and CDR2 SVGIG (reference sequence). This chain's CDR3 is CAWSFAGGPYEQYF. The covered CDR3 bases are TGTGCCTGGAGTTTCGCAGGGGGCCCCTACGAG.

On this clone: Coverage ceases 3 residues before the CDR3 finishes, and the germline J gene fills in the end. The rearrangement uses TRBV7-3 and TRBJ2-7; TRBD1 aligns across 7 bases. This CDR3 comprises 14 residues. Germline assignment: CDR1 SGHTA and CDR2 FQGTGA. V was clipped by 5 bases and J by 5 bases; unmatched bases: 9. CDR3 region: CASSASGTANEQYF. The part of the CDR3 DNA that was read is TGTGCCAGCAGCGCCTCCGGGACAGCCAACGAG.

Note on this clone: The read comes to an end 3 residues before the CDR3 does, leaving the germline J gene to fill in the end. V and J are TRBV30 and TRBJ2-1; TRBD2 might be the D (5 bases). V was trimmed by 2 bases and J by 2 bases, leaving 10 bases between them. Germline CDR1 and CDR2: GTSNPN and SVGIG (reference sequence). The CDR3 is 14 residues long. The covered CDR3 bases are TGTGCCTGGAGTAGGAGCGGAGCCTACAATGAG. Its protein is CAWSRSGAYNE. The whole CDR3 region reads CAWSRSGAYNEQFF.

Details on this clone: Read coverage stops 3 residues before the CDR3 terminus; the germline J gene supplies the remainder. The chain links TRBV19 to TRBJ2-1; the match to TRBD2 covers 7 bases. J was trimmed by 5 bases and V by 2 bases; bases with no gene match: 6. The CDR3 covers 15 residues. Germline V gene data show CDR1 as LNHDA and CDR2 as SQIVND (reference sequence). The CDR3 sequence is CASSIFLAVNNEQFF. The covered CDR3 bases are TGTGCCAGTAGTATATTTCTAGCGGTTAACAATGAG.

Worth noting for this clone: The read finishes 3 residues shy of the CDR3 end, and the germline J gene is used to complete it. The J gene is TRBJ1-4, the V gene TRBV5-1, with 8 positions matching TRBD1. Germline V gives CDR1 SGHRS, CDR2 YFSETQ. The V gene end was trimmed by 4 bases and the J gene end by 7 bases; junction bases not matched to a gene: 9. The CDR3 has 15 amino acids. The chain's CDR3 is CASSGAQGAAEKLFF. CDR3 bases read: TGCGCCAGCAGCGGGGCGCAGGGGGCGGCTGAAAAA.